These T cell receptor beta chains were read from a single sample in a study of blood T cell repertoires in COVID-19. Repertoires were generated with immunoSEQ multiplex PCR, while TCRdb's copy carries only in-frame clones and drops some. The data hold some 200,000 clones, with 75% to 85% observed a single time. The sequenced material came from peripheral blood. Every receptor here comes from a woman aged 80 or over with COVID-19, enrolled during active disease. Both conserved end residues are part of each CDR3. Fields, in order: clone size, J gene, V gene, D gene, CDR3 protein, CDR3 DNA. A D gene is named only where the DNA matches it firmly. Size is omitted from some rows. Given values are once, few, many or a class for expanded clones.

clone_size: -
j_call: TRBJ2-4
v_call: TRBV7-2
d_call: -
cdr3_aa: CASSLSRVAKNIQYF
cdr3_nt: TGTGCCAGCAGCTTAAGTCGGGTAGCCAAAAACATTCAGTACTTC

clone_size: -
j_call: TRBJ1-1
v_call: TRBV11-2
d_call: -
cdr3_aa: CASSYYEQGEAFF
cdr3_nt: TGTGCCAGCAGCTATTACGAACAGGGAGAGGCTTTCTTT

clone_size: -
j_call: TRBJ2-5
v_call: TRBV7-2
d_call: TRBD2
cdr3_aa: CASSFFRGVQETQYF
cdr3_nt: TGTGCCAGCAGCTTCTTTCGGGGGGTCCAAGAGACCCAGTACTTC

clone_size: -
j_call: TRBJ1-2
v_call: TRBV5-6
d_call: TRBD1
cdr3_aa: CASSRAGGYGYTF
cdr3_nt: TGTGCCAGCAGCCGGGCAGGGGGCTATGGCTACACCTTC

clone_size: -
j_call: TRBJ1-3
v_call: TRBV6-5
d_call: -
cdr3_aa: CASRQGNTIYF
cdr3_nt: TGTGCCAGCAGACAGGGAAACACCATATATTTT

clone_size: -
j_call: TRBJ1-4
v_call: TRBV2
d_call: TRBD1
cdr3_aa: CASSEGQGKTNEKLFF
cdr3_nt: TGTGCCAGCAGTGAAGGACAGGGGAAAACTAATGAAAAACTGTTTTTT

clone_size: -
j_call: TRBJ2-3
v_call: TRBV5-4
d_call: TRBD1
cdr3_aa: CASSLGGTGRTDTQYF
cdr3_nt: TGTGCCAGCAGTTTGGGTGGGACAGGGCGCACGGATACGCAGTATTTT

clone_size: -
j_call: TRBJ2-1
v_call: TRBV6-5
d_call: TRBD2
cdr3_aa: CASSYSAAGGPGQFF
cdr3_nt: TGTGCCAGCAGTTACTCGGCAGCGGGAGGGCCGGGGCAGTTCTTC

clone_size: -
j_call: TRBJ1-6
v_call: TRBV21-1
d_call: -
cdr3_aa: CASSKAPGQSSYNSPLHF
cdr3_nt: TGTGCCAGCAGCAAAGCCCCGGGACAGAGCTCCTATAATTCACCCCTCCACTTT

clone_size: -
j_call: TRBJ2-1
v_call: TRBV19
d_call: -
cdr3_aa: CASSISSSVIRNEQFF
cdr3_nt: TGTGCCAGTAGTATATCATCTAGCGTAATAAGGAATGAGCAGTTCTTC

clone_size: many
j_call: TRBJ2-7
v_call: TRBV6-1
d_call: -
cdr3_aa: CASSEGEEFLSSYEQYF
cdr3_nt: TGTGCCAGCAGTGAAGGAGAGGAGTTCCTCAGCTCCTACGAGCAGTACTTC

clone_size: -
j_call: TRBJ1-2
v_call: TRBV28
d_call: -
cdr3_aa: CASSLLQLGGGYTF
cdr3_nt: TGTGCCAGCAGTTTATTACAGCTCGGGGGGGGCTACACCTTC

clone_size: -
j_call: TRBJ2-3
v_call: TRBV28
d_call: TRBD2
cdr3_aa: CASSFREGFTDTQYF
cdr3_nt: TGTGCCAGCAGTTTTCGGGAGGGATTCACAGATACGCAGTATTTT

clone_size: once
j_call: TRBJ2-2
v_call: TRBV7-9
d_call: TRBD2
cdr3_aa: CASSLPTSGSPNTGELFF
cdr3_nt: TGTGCCAGCAGCTTACCGACTAGCGGGAGCCCCAACACCGGGGAGCTGTTTTTT

clone_size: -
j_call: TRBJ2-2
v_call: TRBV11-3
d_call: -
cdr3_aa: CASSYPDRKDTGELFF
cdr3_nt: TGTGCCAGCAGCTATCCCGACAGGAAGGACACCGGGGAGCTGTTTTTT

clone_size: few
j_call: TRBJ1-3
v_call: TRBV18
d_call: TRBD1
cdr3_aa: CASSTGTGGRNTIYF
cdr3_nt: TGTGCCAGCTCAACGGGGACAGGCGGACGAAACACCATATATTTT

clone_size: -
j_call: TRBJ2-3
v_call: TRBV3-1/TRBV3-2
d_call: TRBD2
cdr3_aa: CASSLGAGLAGADTQYF
cdr3_nt: TGTGCCAGCAGCCTGGGGGCTGGACTAGCGGGAGCAGATACGCAGTATTTT

clone_size: once
j_call: TRBJ1-4
v_call: TRBV5-6
d_call: -
cdr3_aa: CASSLSGVEEKLFF
cdr3_nt: TGTGCCAGCAGCTTGTCAGGGGTTGAGGAAAAACTGTTTTTT

clone_size: few
j_call: TRBJ2-1
v_call: TRBV15
d_call: TRBD2
cdr3_aa: CATSFALAGSSEQFF
cdr3_nt: TGTGCCACCTCTTTTGCGCTAGCGGGCTCCTCTGAGCAGTTCTTC

clone_size: -
j_call: TRBJ1-1
v_call: TRBV27
d_call: -
cdr3_aa: CASSLYRGRPEAFF
cdr3_nt: TGTGCCAGCAGTTTATATAGAGGCCGCCCGGAAGCTTTCTTT

clone_size: -
j_call: TRBJ1-6
v_call: TRBV6-5
d_call: -
cdr3_aa: CASSYSRRGGSPLHF
cdr3_nt: TGTGCCAGCAGTTACTCGAGACGGGGGGGTTCACCCCTCCACTTT

clone_size: -
j_call: TRBJ2-5
v_call: TRBV3-1/TRBV3-2
d_call: TRBD2
cdr3_aa: CASREVETQYF
cdr3_nt: TGTGCCAGCCGGGAGGTAGAGACCCAGTACTTC

clone_size: -
j_call: TRBJ2-7
v_call: TRBV11-1
d_call: TRBD2
cdr3_aa: CASSLTSGGAHEQYF
cdr3_nt: TGTGCCAGCAGCCTGACTAGCGGGGGGGCCCACGAGCAGTACTTC

clone_size: once
j_call: TRBJ2-7
v_call: TRBV11-2
d_call: TRBD1
cdr3_aa: CASSPATGRYEQYF
cdr3_nt: TGTGCCAGCAGCCCAGCGACAGGGAGATACGAGCAGTACTTC

clone_size: few
j_call: TRBJ1-5
v_call: TRBV19
d_call: -
cdr3_aa: CASSIEAENQPQHF
cdr3_nt: TGTGCCAGTAGTATTGAGGCCGAAAATCAGCCCCAGCATTTT

clone_size: -
j_call: TRBJ2-7
v_call: TRBV19
d_call: -
cdr3_aa: CASSPGQSGYEQYF
cdr3_nt: TGTGCCAGTAGTCCGGGACAGAGCGGGTACGAGCAGTACTTC

clone_size: -
j_call: TRBJ1-2
v_call: TRBV6-2/TRBV6-3
d_call: -
cdr3_aa: CASSYSGQTNYGYTF
cdr3_nt: TGTGCCAGCAGTTACTCGGGCCAGACAAACTATGGCTACACCTTC

clone_size: -
j_call: TRBJ2-3
v_call: TRBV5-4
d_call: TRBD1
cdr3_aa: CASSLGQGAGDTQYF
cdr3_nt: TGTGCCAGCAGCTTGGGACAGGGGGCAGGAGATACGCAGTATTTT

clone_size: -
j_call: TRBJ2-5
v_call: TRBV29-1
d_call: TRBD1
cdr3_aa: CSAGQVQKTQYF
cdr3_nt: TGCAGCGCCGGACAGGTCCAAAAGACCCAGTACTTC

clone_size: -
j_call: TRBJ2-3
v_call: TRBV21-1
d_call: -
cdr3_aa: CASSNGLAGADTQYF
cdr3_nt: TGTGCCAGCAGCAATGGACTAGCGGGAGCAGATACGCAGTATTTT

clone_size: -
j_call: TRBJ1-1
v_call: TRBV2
d_call: -
cdr3_aa: CASSYVTGGEAFF
cdr3_nt: TGTGCCAGCAGTTACGTTACCGGGGGTGAAGCTTTCTTT

clone_size: -
j_call: TRBJ1-1
v_call: TRBV5-1
d_call: TRBD1
cdr3_aa: CASGLAQGAVEAFF
cdr3_nt: TGCGCCAGCGGCTTGGCTCAGGGGGCAGTTGAAGCTTTCTTT

clone_size: -
j_call: TRBJ1-3
v_call: TRBV7-9
d_call: -
cdr3_aa: CASGGSGNTIYF
cdr3_nt: TGTGCCAGTGGCGGCTCTGGAAACACCATATATTTT

clone_size: -
j_call: TRBJ1-4
v_call: TRBV7-8
d_call: TRBD1
cdr3_aa: CASSLRPQGVNEKLFF
cdr3_nt: TGTGCCAGCAGCCTTCGCCCCCAGGGGGTTAATGAAAAACTGTTTTTT

clone_size: -
j_call: TRBJ1-2
v_call: TRBV7-2
d_call: -
cdr3_aa: CASSQRGRDDYGYTF
cdr3_nt: TGTGCCAGCAGCCAGAGAGGCAGAGACGACTATGGCTACACCTTC

clone_size: once
j_call: TRBJ2-5
v_call: TRBV11-2
d_call: TRBD2
cdr3_aa: CASSSSLAEGETQYF
cdr3_nt: TGTGCCAGCAGCTCGTCACTAGCGGAGGGGGAGACCCAGTACTTC

clone_size: -
j_call: TRBJ2-3
v_call: TRBV11-3
d_call: TRBD2
cdr3_aa: CASSPGGDTQYF
cdr3_nt: TGTGCCAGCAGTCCCGGGGGGGATACGCAGTATTTT